A selection of T cell receptor beta chains follows, all from one sample in a study of Ad26.COV2.S vaccination and SARS-CoV-2 variants. The data were produced by immunoSEQ multiplex PCR, yet TCRdb's version contains in-frame clones alone and is incomplete. The sample lists over 110,000 clones; around 86% were seen once. Sequenced here: peripheral blood, sampled after recovery from COVID-19. The receptor set was obtained from a human donor who had recovered from COVID-19. Each CDR3 is given with its conserved first and last residue. D genes are given only for firm matches. Rows give clone size only sometimes, using once, few, many, or a class for an expanded clone.

D gene	clone size	J gene	V gene	CDR3 DNA	CDR3 protein
TRBD1	once	TRBJ1-4	TRBV4-3	TGCGCCAGCAGCCAGGAAACCGGGACAGTCGGGTCTCTGTTTTTT	CASSQETGTVGSLFF
.	.	TRBJ1-5	TRBV18	TGTGCCAGCTCGGGGGGGGACAATCAGCCCCAGCATTTT	CASSGGDNQPQHF
.	once	TRBJ1-1	TRBV19	TGTGCCAGTAGTACCCGGACCGTGGGGGGGGGCACTGAAGCTTTCTTT	CASSTRTVGGGTEAFF
TRBD1	.	TRBJ1-5	TRBV4-1	TGCGCCAGCAGCCAAGGGACAGGAGCACGGCCCCAGCATTTT	CASSQGTGARPQHF
TRBD1	.	TRBJ1-2	TRBV18	TGTGCCAGCTCGCAGGGACAGGGGGAGAAAGGCTACACCTTC	CASSQGQGEKGYTF
TRBD1	.	TRBJ1-2	TRBV6-5	TGTGCCAGCAGTTACGAGGGGGCGAGAGGCTACACCTTC	CASSYEGARGYTF
TRBD1	.	TRBJ2-7	TRBV18	TGTGCCAGCTCCCGGGACAGTTACTACGAGCAGTACTTC	CASSRDSYYEQYF
TRBD1	.	TRBJ1-5	TRBV28	TGTGCCACCCTACGACAGGGCCAGCCCCAGCATTTT	CATLRQGQPQHF
TRBD1	.	TRBJ1-4	TRBV11-2	TGTGCCAGCAGCCGACAGGGAATTAATGAAAAACTGTTTTTT	CASSRQGINEKLFF
.	.	TRBJ2-5	TRBV7-2	TGTGCCAGCAGCTTAGTTCGAGAGACCCAGTACTTC	CASSLVRETQYF
.	.	TRBJ1-4	TRBV28	TGTGCCAGCAGTTCCCTGGCCCTGGCTAATGAAAAACTGTTTTTT	CASSSLALANEKLFF
.	.	TRBJ1-1	TRBV30	TGTGCCTGGAATTACGGTCAGGGACACACTGAAGCTTTCTTT	CAWNYGQGHTEAFF
.	.	TRBJ2-1	TRBV6-5	TGTGCCTACAGCGTTGGGGTTTCCAATGAGCAGTTCTTC	CAYSVGVSNEQFF
.	.	TRBJ2-4	TRBV12-5	TGTGCTAGTGGTTTGAGTGGAGCCAAAAACATTCAGTACTTC	CASGLSGAKNIQYF
TRBD1	.	TRBJ1-2	TRBV7-9	TGTGCCAGCAGCGATACAGGACAGGGTGGGAGCTACACCTTC	CASSDTGQGGSYTF
TRBD1	.	TRBJ1-1	TRBV7-8	TGTGCCAGCAGCCAAAGGGGGCGTGGGAACACTGAAGCTTTCTTT	CASSQRGRGNTEAFF
.	.	TRBJ1-1	TRBV28	TGTGCCAGCAGTTTTCGAGCCGGGGGGCGTGCTTTCTTT	CASSFRAGGRAFF
.	.	TRBJ2-3	TRBV6-2/TRBV6-3	TGTGCCAGCAGTTTAACCGCCGAACCTACCCCAATCGGGGTCGATACGCAGTATTTT	CASSLTAEPTPIGVDTQYF
TRBD2	.	TRBJ2-1	TRBV29-1	TGCAGCGTTGAACCCAGACTAGCGGGGGGGCCTTGGAATGAGCAGTTCTTC	CSVEPRLAGGPWNEQFF
TRBD1	.	TRBJ2-4	TRBV24-1	TGTGCCACCAGTGATCAACGGACAGGGGCACAGTACTTC	CATSDQRTGAQYF
TRBD2	.	TRBJ2-5	TRBV28	TGTGCCAGCGGGCTGACCGGGGGAGGGCAAGAGACCCAGTACTTC	CASGLTGGGQETQYF
TRBD2	.	TRBJ2-7	TRBV27	TGTGCCAGCAGTCGCTTGCCGGGGGGAGACTACGAGCAGTACTTC	CASSRLPGGDYEQYF
TRBD2	.	TRBJ2-7	TRBV7-2	TGTGCCAGCAGCCCGCGTTTGGGGACTAGCGGGGGGAACTACGAGCAGTACTTC	CASSPRLGTSGGNYEQYF
TRBD1	.	TRBJ2-7	TRBV19	TGTGCCACCGGGGACGGGACAGGAGCCTACGAGCAGTACTTC	CATGDGTGAYEQYF
TRBD1	.	TRBJ2-1	TRBV18	TGTGCCAGCTCATTGGACAGGGTGACCTACAATGAGCAGTTCTTC	CASSLDRVTYNEQFF
.	once	TRBJ1-2	TRBV7-6	TGTGCCAGCAGCCCCGGCCCCAGGTTAACGGGCTACACCTTC	CASSPGPRLTGYTF
.	.	TRBJ2-3	TRBV7-2	TGTGCCAGCAGCTTAGTAACGACTTCAGATACGCAGTATTTT	CASSLVTTSDTQYF
.	once	TRBJ1-2	TRBV18	TGTGCCAGCTCATCTGAAAACTATGGCTACACCTTC	CASSSENYGYTF
.	once	TRBJ2-5	TRBV12-3/TRBV12-4	TGTGCCAGCATGGGGGAGACCCAGTACTTC	CASMGETQYF
.	few	TRBJ1-1	TRBV7-2	TGTGCCAGCAGCTTTTCCCTGACGGTGAACACTGAAGCTTTCTTT	CASSFSLTVNTEAFF
.	.	TRBJ1-1	TRBV27	TGTGCCAGCCGGGGGACGGTAAACACTGAAGCTTTCTTT	CASRGTVNTEAFF
.	.	TRBJ2-7	TRBV7-2	TGTGCCAGCAGCTTAGTAAAGGGCTCCTACGAGCAGTACTTC	CASSLVKGSYEQYF
TRBD1	.	TRBJ2-7	TRBV5-1	TGCGCCAGCAGCTTGGAGGGACAGGGTGGCGAGCAGTACTTC	CASSLEGQGGEQYF
TRBD2	.	TRBJ2-1	TRBV4-3	TGCGCCAGCAGCCAAGAGTCGTCTAGCGGGTACTACAATGAGCAGTTCTTC	CASSQESSSGYYNEQFF
TRBD2	.	TRBJ2-1	TRBV7-7	TGTGCTAGCAGCTCCGGGACTAGCGTTAACAATGAGCAGTTCTTC	CASSSGTSVNNEQFF
.	.	TRBJ2-1	TRBV6-5	TGTGCCAGCAGTTACGCCAGGAGCCCCTACAATGAGCAGTTCTTC	CASSYARSPYNEQFF
.	.	TRBJ2-7	TRBV7-2	TGTGCCAGCAGCCTACGAGGGCCGGAACAAGGATTCGAGCAGTACTTC	CASSLRGPEQGFEQYF
.	.	TRBJ2-4	TRBV11-2	TGTGCCAGCAGCTTAGCCAACACCAAAAACATTCAGTACTTC	CASSLANTKNIQYF
.	.	TRBJ1-1	TRBV7-2	TGTGCCAGCAGCTTAGTCCTCAACAGGTACACTGAAGCTTTCTTT	CASSLVLNRYTEAFF
.	.	TRBJ1-6	TRBV7-9	TGTGCCAGCAGCTCCACAGATAGAAGCTCACCCCTCCACTTT	CASSSTDRSSPLHF
TRBD2	medium-sized	TRBJ2-1	TRBV9	TGTGCCAGCAGCGTATGGCCTAGCGGGGGTGGCGGCGAGCAGTTCTTC	CASSVWPSGGGGEQFF
TRBD1	.	TRBJ1-2	TRBV12-3/TRBV12-4	TGTGCCAGCAGTACAGGGGGGAACTATGGCTACACCTTC	CASSTGGNYGYTF
.	.	TRBJ2-7	TRBV7-8	TGTGCCAGCAGGGCAGAGAGCTCCTACGAGCAGTACTTC	CASRAESSYEQYF
.	.	TRBJ1-5	TRBV19	TGTGCCAGTAGAGGTACTGTTGGGTCTATTCAGCCCCAGCATTTT	CASRGTVGSIQPQHF
.	few	TRBJ1-1	TRBV6-1	TGTGCCAGCAGTGAGCGGATCGTAAAAGGAGGGGCTTTCTTT	CASSERIVKGGAFF
.	once	TRBJ2-2	TRBV27	TGTGCCAGCAGTTTATCTCGGGTCGGGGAGCTGTTTTTT	CASSLSRVGELFF
TRBD1	.	TRBJ2-3	TRBV4-3	TGCGCCAGCAGCCAAGAAGGGGGCAGGTTGACAGATACGCAGTATTTT	CASSQEGGRLTDTQYF
TRBD2	.	TRBJ2-3	TRBV18	TGTGCCAGCTCACCAGCGGGGGGTGATACGCAGTATTTT	CASSPAGGDTQYF
.	.	TRBJ1-4	TRBV7-8	TGTGCCAGCAGCTTAGGCGCAGTCTCCAATGAAAAACTGTTTTTT	CASSLGAVSNEKLFF
.	once	TRBJ1-6	TRBV28	TGTGCCAGCACCACCGCCGGGGACTATAATTCACCCCTCCACTTT	CASTTAGDYNSPLHF
.	.	TRBJ2-5	TRBV7-9	TGTGCCAGCAGCTTAACTCCAGAAGAGACCCAGTACTTC	CASSLTPEETQYF
.	.	TRBJ2-5	TRBV11-2	TGTGCCAGCAGCTTAGAGCGGGATCGCCCAGAGACCCAGTACTTC	CASSLERDRPETQYF
TRBD1	.	TRBJ1-4	TRBV16	TGTGCCAGCAGCCAATCCCGGCAGGGGGGTGAAAAACTGTTTTTT	CASSQSRQGGEKLFF